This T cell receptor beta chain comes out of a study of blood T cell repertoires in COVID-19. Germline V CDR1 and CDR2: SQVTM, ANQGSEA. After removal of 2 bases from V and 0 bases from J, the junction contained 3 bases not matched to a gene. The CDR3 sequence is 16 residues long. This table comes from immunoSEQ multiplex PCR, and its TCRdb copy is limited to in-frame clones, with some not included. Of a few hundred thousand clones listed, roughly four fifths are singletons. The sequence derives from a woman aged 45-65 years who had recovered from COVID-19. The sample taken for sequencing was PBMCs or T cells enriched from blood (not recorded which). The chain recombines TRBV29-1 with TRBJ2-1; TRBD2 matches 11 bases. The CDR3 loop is CSVEWTSGHSYNEQFF. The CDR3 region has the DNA TGCAGCGTTGAATGGACTAGCGGGCACTCCTACAATGAGCAGTTCTTC.